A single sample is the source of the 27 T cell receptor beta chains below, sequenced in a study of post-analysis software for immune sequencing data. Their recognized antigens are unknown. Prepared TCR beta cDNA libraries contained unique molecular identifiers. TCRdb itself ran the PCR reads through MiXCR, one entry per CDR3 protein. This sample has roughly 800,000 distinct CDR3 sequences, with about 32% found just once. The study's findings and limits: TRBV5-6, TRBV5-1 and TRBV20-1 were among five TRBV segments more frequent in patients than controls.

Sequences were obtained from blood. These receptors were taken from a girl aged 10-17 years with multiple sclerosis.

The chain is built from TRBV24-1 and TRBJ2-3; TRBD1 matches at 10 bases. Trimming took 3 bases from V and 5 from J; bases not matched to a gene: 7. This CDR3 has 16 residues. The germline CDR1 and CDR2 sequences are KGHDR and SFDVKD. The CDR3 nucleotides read TGTGCCACCAGTGATACAACCGGGACAGGGGTAGATACGCAGTATTTT. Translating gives CATSDTTGTGVDTQYF.

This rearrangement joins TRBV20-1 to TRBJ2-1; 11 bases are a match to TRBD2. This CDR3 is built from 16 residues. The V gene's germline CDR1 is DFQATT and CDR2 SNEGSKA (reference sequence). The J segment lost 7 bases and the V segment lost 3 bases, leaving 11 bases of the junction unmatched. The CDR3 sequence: CSASNLGLAVKNEQFF. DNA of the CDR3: TGCAGTGCTAGTAATTTGGGACTAGCGGTCAAGAATGAGCAGTTCTTC.

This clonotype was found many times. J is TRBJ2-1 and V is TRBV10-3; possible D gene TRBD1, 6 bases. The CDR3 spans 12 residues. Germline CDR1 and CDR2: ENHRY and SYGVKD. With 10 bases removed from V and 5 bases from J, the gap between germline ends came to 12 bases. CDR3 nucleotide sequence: TGTGCCACCAACGACAGGAACAATGAGCAGTTCTTC. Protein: CATNDRNNEQFF.

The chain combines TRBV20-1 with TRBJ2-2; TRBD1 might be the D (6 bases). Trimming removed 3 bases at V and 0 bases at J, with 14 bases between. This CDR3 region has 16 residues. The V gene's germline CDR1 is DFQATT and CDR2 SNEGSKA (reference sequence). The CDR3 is CSASVPGTSNTGELFF. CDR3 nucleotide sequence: TGCAGTGCTAGTGTGCCCGGGACATCGAACACCGGGGAGCTGTTTTTT.

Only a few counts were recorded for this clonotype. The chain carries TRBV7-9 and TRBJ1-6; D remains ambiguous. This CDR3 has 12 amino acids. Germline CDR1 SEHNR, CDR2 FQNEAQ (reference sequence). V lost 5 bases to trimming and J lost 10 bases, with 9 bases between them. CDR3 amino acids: CASSATRSPLHF. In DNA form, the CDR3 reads TGTGCCAGCAGCGCGACAAGGTCACCCCTCCACTTT. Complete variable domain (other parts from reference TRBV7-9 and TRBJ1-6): DTGVSQNPRHKITKRGQNVTFRCDPISEHNRLYWYRQTLGQGPEFLTYFQNEAQLEKSRLLSDRFSAERPKGSFSTLEIQRTEQGDSAMYLCASSATRSPLHFGNGTRLTVT.

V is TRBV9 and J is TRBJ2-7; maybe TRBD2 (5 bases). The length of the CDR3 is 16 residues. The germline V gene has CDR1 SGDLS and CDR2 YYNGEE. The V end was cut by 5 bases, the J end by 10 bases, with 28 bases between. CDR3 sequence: CASSKVTRAHQEAQYF. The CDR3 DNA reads TGTGCCAGCAGTAAGGTTACTAGAGCCCACCAAGAGGCCCAGTACTTC.

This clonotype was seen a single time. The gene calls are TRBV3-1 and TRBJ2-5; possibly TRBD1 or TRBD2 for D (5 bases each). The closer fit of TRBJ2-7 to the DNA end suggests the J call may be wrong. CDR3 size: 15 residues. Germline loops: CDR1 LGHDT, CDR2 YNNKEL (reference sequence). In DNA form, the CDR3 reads TGTGCCAGCAGCCAAGATGGGGGATTCTCCTACGAGCAGTACTTC. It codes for CASSQDGGFSYEQYF.

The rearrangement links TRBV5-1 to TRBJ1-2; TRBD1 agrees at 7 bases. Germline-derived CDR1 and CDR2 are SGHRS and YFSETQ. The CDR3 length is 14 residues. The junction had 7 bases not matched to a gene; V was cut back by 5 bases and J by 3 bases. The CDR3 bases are TGCGCCAGCAGGGTCTCCGGGACAGACTATGGCTACACCTTC. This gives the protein CASRVSGTDYGYTF.

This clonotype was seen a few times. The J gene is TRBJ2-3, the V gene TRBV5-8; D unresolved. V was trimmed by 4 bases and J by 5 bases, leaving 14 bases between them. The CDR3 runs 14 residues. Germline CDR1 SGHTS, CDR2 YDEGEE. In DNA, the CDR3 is TGTGCCAGCAGCCGACTTCCGACCATAGATACGCAGTATTTT. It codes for CASSRLPTIDTQYF.

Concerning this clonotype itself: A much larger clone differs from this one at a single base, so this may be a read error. CDR3 DNA: TGTGCCAGCAGCCCCGGGCCCTCTAGTGAGCAGTTCTTC. Protein sequence: CASSPGPSSEQFF. The chain carries TRBV7-9 and TRBJ2-1, with no clear D. V lost 5 bases, J lost 9 bases, and 14 bases lay in between. Per the germline V gene, CDR1 is SEHNR and CDR2 is FQNEAQ (reference sequence). This CDR3 region has 13 residues.

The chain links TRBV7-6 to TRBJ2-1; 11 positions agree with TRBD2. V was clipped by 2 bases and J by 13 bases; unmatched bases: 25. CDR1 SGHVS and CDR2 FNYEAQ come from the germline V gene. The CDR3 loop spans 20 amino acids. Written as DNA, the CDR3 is TGTGCCAGCAGCTTATTAACTAGCGGGAGTATGGTTAATTTTGGAGAGACCCAGTTCTTC. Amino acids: CASSLLTSGSMVNFGETQFF.

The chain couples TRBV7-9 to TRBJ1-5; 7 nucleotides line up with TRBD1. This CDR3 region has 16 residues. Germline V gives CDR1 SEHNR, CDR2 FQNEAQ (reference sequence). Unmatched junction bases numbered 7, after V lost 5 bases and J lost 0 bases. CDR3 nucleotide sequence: TGTGCCAGCAGCACGTGGGACAGTAATAGCAATCAGCCCCAGCATTTT. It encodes CASSTWDSNSNQPQHF.

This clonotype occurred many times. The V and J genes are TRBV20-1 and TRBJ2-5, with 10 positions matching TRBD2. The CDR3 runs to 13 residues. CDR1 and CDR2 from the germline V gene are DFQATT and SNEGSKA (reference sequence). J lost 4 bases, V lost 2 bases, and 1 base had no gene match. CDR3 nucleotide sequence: TGCAGTGCTAGACTAGCGGGGGCAGAGACCCAGTACTTC. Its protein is CSARLAGAETQYF.

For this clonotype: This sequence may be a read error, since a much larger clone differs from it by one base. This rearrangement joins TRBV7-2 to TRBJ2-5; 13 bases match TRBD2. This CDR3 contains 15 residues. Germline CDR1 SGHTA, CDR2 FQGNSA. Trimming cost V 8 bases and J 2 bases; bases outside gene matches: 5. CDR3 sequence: CASGLGLAGQETQYF. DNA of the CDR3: TGTGCCAGCGGCCTGGGACTAGCGGGACAAGAGACCCAGTACTTC.

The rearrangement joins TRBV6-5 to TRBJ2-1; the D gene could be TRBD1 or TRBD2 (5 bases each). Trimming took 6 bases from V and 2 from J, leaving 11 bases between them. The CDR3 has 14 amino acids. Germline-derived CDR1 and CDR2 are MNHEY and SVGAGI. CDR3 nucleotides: TGTGCCAGCAGGAGGGGCATGGCCTACAATGAGCAGTTCTTC. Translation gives CASRRGMAYNEQFF.

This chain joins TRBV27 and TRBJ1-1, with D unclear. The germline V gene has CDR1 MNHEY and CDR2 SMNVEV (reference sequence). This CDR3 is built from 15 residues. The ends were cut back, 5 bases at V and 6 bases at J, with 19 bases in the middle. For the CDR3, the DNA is TGTGCCAGCAGTCCAAGCCCCCTCAACACCGCTGAAGCTTTCTTT. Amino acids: CASSPSPLNTAEAFF.

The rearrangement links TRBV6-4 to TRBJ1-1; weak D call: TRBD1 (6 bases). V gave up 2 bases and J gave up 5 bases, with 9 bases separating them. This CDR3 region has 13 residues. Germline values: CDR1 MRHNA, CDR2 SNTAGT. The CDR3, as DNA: TGTGCCAGCAGTGACGGGGGGCGTACTGAAGCTTTCTTT. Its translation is CASSDGGRTEAFF.

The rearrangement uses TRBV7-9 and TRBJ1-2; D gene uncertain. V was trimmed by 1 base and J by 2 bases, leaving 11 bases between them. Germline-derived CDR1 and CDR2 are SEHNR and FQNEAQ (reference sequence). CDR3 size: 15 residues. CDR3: CASSLGQSVNYGYTF. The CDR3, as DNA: TGTGCCAGCAGCTTAGGGCAGAGCGTCAACTATGGCTACACCTTC.

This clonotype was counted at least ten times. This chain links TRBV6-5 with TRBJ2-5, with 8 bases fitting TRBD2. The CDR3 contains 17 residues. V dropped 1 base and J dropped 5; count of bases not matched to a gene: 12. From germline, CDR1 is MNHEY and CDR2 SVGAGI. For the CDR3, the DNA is TGTGCCAGCAGTTACTTGGTTTCGGGAGGGAGGGTGGAGACCCAGTACTTC. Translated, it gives CASSYLVSGGRVETQYF.

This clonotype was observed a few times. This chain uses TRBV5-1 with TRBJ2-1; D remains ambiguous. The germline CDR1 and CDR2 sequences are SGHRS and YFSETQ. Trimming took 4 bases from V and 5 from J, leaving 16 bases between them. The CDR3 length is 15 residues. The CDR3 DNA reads TGCGCCAGCAGCCCGTGGTCCCCACAAGACAATGAGCAGTTCTTC. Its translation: CASSPWSPQDNEQFF.

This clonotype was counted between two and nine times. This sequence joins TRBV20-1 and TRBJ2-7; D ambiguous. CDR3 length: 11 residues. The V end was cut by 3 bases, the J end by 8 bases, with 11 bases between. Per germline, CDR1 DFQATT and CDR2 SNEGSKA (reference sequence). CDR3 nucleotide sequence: TGCAGTGCTAGGGACCCTGGCAAGCAGTACTTC. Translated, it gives CSARDPGKQYF.

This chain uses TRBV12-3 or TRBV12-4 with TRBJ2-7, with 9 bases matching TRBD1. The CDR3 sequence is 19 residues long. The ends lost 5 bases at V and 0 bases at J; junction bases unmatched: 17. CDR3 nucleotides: TGTGCCAGCAGTCCGCGGGGGACAGGGAGTTTAGGCCACTCCTACGAGCAGTACTTC. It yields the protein CASSPRGTGSLGHSYEQYF.

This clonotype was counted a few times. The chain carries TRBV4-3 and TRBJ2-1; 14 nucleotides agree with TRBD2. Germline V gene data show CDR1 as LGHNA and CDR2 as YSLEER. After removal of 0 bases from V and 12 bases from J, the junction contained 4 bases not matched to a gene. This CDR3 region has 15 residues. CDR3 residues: CASSQEGTSGSGQFF. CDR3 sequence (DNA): TGCGCCAGCAGCCAAGAGGGGACTAGCGGGAGTGGGCAGTTCTTC.

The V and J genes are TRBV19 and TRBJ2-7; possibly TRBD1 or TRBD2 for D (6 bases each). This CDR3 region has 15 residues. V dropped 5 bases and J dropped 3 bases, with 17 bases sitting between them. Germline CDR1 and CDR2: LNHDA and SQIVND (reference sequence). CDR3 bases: TGTGCCAGTAGTGCAACGAAGGGGGGAATCTACGAGCAGTACTTC. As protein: CASSATKGGIYEQYF.

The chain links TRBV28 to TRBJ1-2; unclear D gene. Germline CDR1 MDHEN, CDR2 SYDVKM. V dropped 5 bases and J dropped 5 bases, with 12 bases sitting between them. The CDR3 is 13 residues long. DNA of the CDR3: TGTGCCAGCAGTGATGAAGGACGTTATGGCTACACCTTC. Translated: CASSDEGRYGYTF.

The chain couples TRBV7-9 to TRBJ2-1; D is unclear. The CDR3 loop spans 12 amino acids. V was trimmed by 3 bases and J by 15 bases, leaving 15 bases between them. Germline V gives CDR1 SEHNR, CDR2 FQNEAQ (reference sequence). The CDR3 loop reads CASSFTAPFGFF. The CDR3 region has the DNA TGTGCCAGCAGCTTCACAGCCCCTTTTGGGTTCTTC.

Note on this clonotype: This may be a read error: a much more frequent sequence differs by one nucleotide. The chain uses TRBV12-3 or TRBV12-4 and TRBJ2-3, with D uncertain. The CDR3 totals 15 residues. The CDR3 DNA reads TGTTCCAGCAGTATTTCCGACCAGTCCACAGATACGCAGTATTTT. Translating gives CSSSISDQSTDTQYF.